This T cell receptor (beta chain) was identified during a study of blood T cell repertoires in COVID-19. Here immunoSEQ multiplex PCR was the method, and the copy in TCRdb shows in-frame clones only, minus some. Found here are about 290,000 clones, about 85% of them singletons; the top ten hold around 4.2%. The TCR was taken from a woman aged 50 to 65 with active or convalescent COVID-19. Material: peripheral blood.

The CDR3 here is CASSFDRVVNTIYF. In nucleotides, the CDR3 is TGTGCCAGCAGTTTCGACAGGGTGGTAAACACCATATATTTT. This chain uses TRBV28 with TRBJ1-3; 7 bases align to TRBD1. CDR3 length: 14 residues. Germline CDR1 MDHEN, CDR2 SYDVKM. J gave up 6 bases and V 3 bases, and 5 bases lay outside the gene matches.